Presented here are 31 T cell receptor beta chains from one specimen sequenced in a study of T-cell memory formation after mild COVID-19. One entry per CDR3 protein results from TCRdb running MiXCR on the 5' RACE reads. This table holds more than 150,000 distinct CDR3 sequences, less than 20% found once. The sample taken for sequencing was PBMCs or a T cell subset sorted from them (not recorded which). Every receptor here comes from a man younger than 35 who had mild COVID-19 (a few samples of this study predate the infection). Cell type and time point are not known.

This clonotype has a handful of counts. V usage is TRBV7-9 and J usage is TRBJ2-7, with a tentative D call TRBD1 (5 bases). The germline gives CDR1 SEHNR, CDR2 FQNEAQ (reference sequence). V lost 5 bases, J lost 2 bases, and 13 bases lay in between. CDR3 size: 14 residues. CDR3 protein: CASSDTDKTYEQYV. The CDR3 nucleotides read TGTGCCAGCAGCGACACGGACAAGACCTACGAGCAGTACGTC.

V is TRBV7-2 and J is TRBJ2-5; TRBD2 matches 10 bases. The CDR3 contains 16 residues. V was clipped by 2 bases and J by 4 bases; unmatched bases: 7. Germline loops: CDR1 SGHTA, CDR2 FQGNSA. CDR3 in amino acids: CASSLLPSGGGETQYF. DNA for the CDR3: TGTGCCAGCAGCTTACTCCCTAGCGGGGGTGGAGAGACCCAGTACTTC.

This clonotype came up a few times. V and J are TRBV23-1 and TRBJ2-1; D might be TRBD2 (5 bases). TRBV23-1 is given ORF status, its function remaining uncertain. There are 13 residues in the CDR3. Between the trimmed V and J ends, which lost 6 bases and 5 bases, there was a span of 11 bases. CDR3 loop: CASRVGSDNEQFF. The DNA for the CDR3 is TGCGCCAGCAGGGTAGGGAGCGACAATGAGCAGTTCTTC.

V and J are TRBV4-3 and TRBJ1-4, with D possibly TRBD1 on 5 matching bases. V lost 0 bases, J lost 13 bases, and 9 bases lay in between. CDR1 LGHNA and CDR2 YSLEER come from the germline V gene. CDR3 size: 12 residues. The CDR3, as DNA: TGCGCCAGCAGCCAAGACTGGGGGGTACTGTTTTTT. Amino acids: CASSQDWGVLFF.

The table lists this clonotype with a few counts. The rearrangement links TRBV7-8 to TRBJ2-7; D possibly corresponds to TRBD1 (6 bases). The CDR3 totals 15 residues. CDR1 SGHVS and CDR2 FQNEAQ come from the germline V gene. Between the trimmed V and J ends, which lost 1 base and 3 bases, there was a span of 13 bases. The CDR3 DNA reads as TGTGCCAGCAGCTTAGGGGGGCTTGGTTACTACGAGCAGTACTTC. As protein: CASSLGGLGYYEQYF.

The V and J genes are TRBV9 and TRBJ1-1; D unresolved. V was trimmed by 4 bases and J by 2 bases, leaving 9 bases between them. CDR1 and CDR2 (germline): SGDLS, YYNGEE. This CDR3 has 13 residues. The CDR3 protein is CASSSNSNTEAFF. Written as DNA, the CDR3 is TGTGCCAGCAGCAGTAATAGTAACACTGAAGCTTTCTTT.

V usage is TRBV7-7 and J usage is TRBJ2-5; D possibly corresponds to TRBD2 (5 bases). The germline V and J ends were trimmed by 4 bases and 2 bases, with 14 bases remaining between them. CDR3 size: 15 residues. Looked up from germline, CDR1 is SSHAT and CDR2 is FNYEAQ (reference sequence). CDR3 DNA sequence: TGTGCCAGCAGCTCGGGAAGCCGGGGACAAGAGACCCAGTACTTC. Translation: CASSSGSRGQETQYF.

V is TRBV7-9 and J is TRBJ1-3; D is unclear. Trimming took 3 bases from V and 1 from J, leaving 10 bases between them. This CDR3 spans 15 amino acids. Germline V lookup: CDR1 SEHNR, CDR2 FQNEAQ (reference sequence). In nucleotides, the CDR3 is TGTGCCAGCAGCTTTGGCGGCGCTTCTGGAAACACCATATATTTT. Its translation: CASSFGGASGNTIYF.

The chain joins TRBV6-2 or TRBV6-3 to TRBJ1-2; D is possibly TRBD1 (5 bases). The CDR3 runs 15 residues. CDR1 MNHEY and CDR2 SVGEGT come from the germline V gene. V lost 8 bases and J 0 bases, leaving 16 bases between the germline ends. DNA of the CDR3: TGTGCCAGCGCCCGGTACAGGAGTACTAACTATGGCTACACCTTC. This encodes CASARYRSTNYGYTF.

The chain has TRBV9 and TRBJ2-2; D might be TRBD1 or TRBD2, each matching 5 bases. Trimming took 3 bases from V and 6 from J, leaving 18 bases between them. The CDR3 is made up of 16 amino acids. The germline CDR1 and CDR2 sequences are SGDLS and YYNGEE. The CDR3 nucleotides read TGTGCCAGCAGCGGGAAGGGGATCGTGCGGGCCGGGGAGCTGTTTTTT. Translation: CASSGKGIVRAGELFF.

The rearrangement links TRBV15 to TRBJ2-3; TRBD2 matches at 7 bases. CDR1 is LNHNV, CDR2 YYDKDF, per germline (reference sequence). The V segment lost 5 bases and the J segment 1 base; nucleotides outside the gene matches: 12. This CDR3 has 17 residues. CDR3 residues: CATSGRLWAGGTDTQYF. The CDR3 DNA sequence: TGTGCCACCAGCGGACGCCTCTGGGCGGGGGGCACAGATACGCAGTATTTT.

This clonotype showed up just a few times. V and J are TRBV2 and TRBJ2-1; 9 bases are a match to TRBD1. Per the germline V gene, CDR1 is SNHLY and CDR2 is FYNNEI. CDR3 length: 12 residues. V was clipped by 3 bases and J by 12 bases; unmatched bases: 3. The CDR3 spells CASSERQGGQFF. In DNA form, the CDR3 reads TGTGCCAGCAGTGAGCGACAGGGGGGGCAGTTCTTC. The full variable domain, rest sourced from reference TRBV2 and TRBJ2-1, is EPEVTQTPSHQVTQMGQEVILRCVPISNHLYFYWYRQILGQKVEFLVSFYNNEISEKSEIFDDQFSVERPDGSNFTLKIRSTKLEDSAMYFCASSERQGGQFFGPGTRLTVL.

This clonotype has just a few counts. The chain employs TRBV6-2 or TRBV6-3 and TRBJ1-4; no clear D gene. The CDR3 consists of 14 residues. CDR1 and CDR2 from the germline V gene are MNHEY and SVGEGT. The germline V and J ends were trimmed by 8 bases and 5 bases, with 15 bases remaining between them. The CDR3, as DNA: TGTGCCAGCCTACCCCTCGTAGGGAATGAAAAACTGTTTTTT. Protein: CASLPLVGNEKLFF.

This clonotype was recorded a few times. V is TRBV5-1 and J is TRBJ1-1; possible D gene TRBD1, 5 bases. The CDR3 spans 15 residues. With 4 bases removed from V and 5 bases from J, the gap between germline ends came to 18 bases. The germline V gene has CDR1 SGHRS and CDR2 YFSETQ. The chain's CDR3 is CASSGGRGLGTEAFF. CDR3 DNA: TGCGCCAGCAGCGGGGGGAGGGGACTGGGAACTGAAGCTTTCTTT.

This clonotype was found a few times. The V gene is TRBV12-3 or TRBV12-4, the J gene TRBJ2-2; tentatively, D is TRBD1 (6 bases). V shed 3 bases and J shed 3 bases, with 14 bases lying between them. This CDR3 has 16 residues. CDR3 nucleotides: TGTGCCAGCAGTTTGGGGGTGACAGGACACACCGGGGAGCTGTTTTTT. Translated: CASSLGVTGHTGELFF.

This chain connects TRBV6-2 or TRBV6-3 to TRBJ1-1, with D uncertain. Trimming removed 8 bases from V and 1 base from J, with 8 bases in between. CDR1 MNHEY and CDR2 SVGEGT come from the germline V gene. This CDR3 comprises 12 residues. DNA of the CDR3: TGTGCCAGCCGGAAATGGAACACTGAAGCTTTCTTT. Protein: CASRKWNTEAFF.

In this sample, this clonotype turned up a few times. The genes are TRBV12-3 or TRBV12-4 and TRBJ2-4; 13 bases are shared with TRBD2. The junction had 14 bases not matched to a gene; V was cut back by 6 bases and J by 3 bases. The CDR3 covers 19 residues. The CDR3 DNA reads TGTGCCAGCAGCCCACCGAGGACTAGCGGGGGACGAGACAAAAACATTCAGTACTTC. Amino acids: CASSPPRTSGGRDKNIQYF.

The table lists this clonotype with a few counts. J is TRBJ2-7 and V is TRBV7-9, with 9 bases matching TRBD1. The V and J ends lost 5 bases and 3 bases, in that order; junction bases with no gene match: 5. This CDR3 has 14 residues. Germline CDR1 is SEHNR and CDR2 is FQNEAQ (reference sequence). The CDR3 region has the DNA TGTGCCAGCAGCCCTCCGGGACAGGGCTACGAGCAGTACGTC. The encoded protein is CASSPPGQGYEQYV.

V gene TRBV6-2 or TRBV6-3 combines with J gene TRBJ2-5; D is ambiguous. The V gene lost 9 bases and the J gene lost 5 bases, with 13 bases spanning the gap. Germline CDR1 and CDR2: MNHEY and SVGEGT. The CDR3 length is 12 residues. The CDR3 loop is CASNPGPETQYF. The CDR3 nucleotides are TGTGCCAGTAACCCTGGTCCCGAGACCCAGTACTTC.

A few counts support this clonotype. The chain is built from TRBV2 and TRBJ2-2; D gene ambiguous. Germline lookup yields CDR1 SNHLY and CDR2 FYNNEI. V lost 3 bases to trimming and J lost 3 bases, with 11 bases between them. The CDR3 is made up of 15 amino acids. The DNA of the CDR3 is TGTGCCAGCAGTGACGAAGTGAACTACACCGGGGAGCTGTTTTTT. It is translated as CASSDEVNYTGELFF.

This clonotype was counted a few times. V is TRBV28 and J is TRBJ1-5; maybe TRBD1 (5 bases). CDR1 MDHEN and CDR2 SYDVKM come from the germline V gene. Trimming took off 4 bases at V and 4 bases at J, with 11 bases between the two ends. The CDR3 covers 14 residues. CDR3 in DNA: TGTGCCAGCAGTTCCCTGGGGCTTAATCAGCCCCAGCATTTT. Its protein product is CASSSLGLNQPQHF.

The rearrangement uses TRBV6-6 and TRBJ1-1; D not certain. The V end lost 5 bases, the J end lost 2 bases, and 12 bases lay between the germline ends. CDR3 length: 14 residues. Germline CDR1 MNHNY, CDR2 SVGAGI (reference sequence). This CDR3 is CASSVETVNTEAFF. The CDR3 nucleotides read TGTGCCAGCAGTGTTGAGACCGTTAACACTGAAGCTTTCTTT.

This clonotype was counted only a few times. This chain uses TRBV20-1 with TRBJ1-5, with D possibly matching TRBD1 (5 bases). V was cut by 1 base and J by 0 bases, with 19 bases left in between. This CDR3 comprises 18 residues. CDR1 DFQATT and CDR2 SNEGSKA come from the germline V gene (reference sequence). CDR3 nucleotides: TGCAGTGCTAGAGTTTTACGGGGACCAACTTATAGCAATCAGCCCCAGCATTTT. As protein: CSARVLRGPTYSNQPQHF.

The chain is built from TRBV7-3 and TRBJ2-7, with D unclear. CDR3 size: 12 residues. Deletions cut 10 bases from V and 3 bases from J, with 13 bases between. Germline V CDR1 and CDR2: SGHTA, FQGTGA. Here the CDR3 reads CATRRTHYEQYV. The CDR3 bases are TGTGCCACTCGTCGGACCCACTACGAGCAGTACGTC.

This chain uses TRBV14 with TRBJ1-4, with a tentative D call TRBD1 (6 bases). This CDR3 is 18 amino acids long. V was trimmed by 0 bases and J by 7 bases, leaving 21 bases between them. Germline values: CDR1 SGHDN, CDR2 FVKESK. The CDR3 region has the DNA TGTGCCAGCAGCCAAGATGTCAGGTTCCTACAGGGCGGTGAAAAACTGTTTTTT. Translated: CASSQDVRFLQGGEKLFF.

In this sample, this clonotype turned up many times. The chain couples TRBV5-1 to TRBJ2-5, with 8 nucleotides matching TRBD2. The CDR3 contains 15 residues. CDR1 is SGHRS, CDR2 YFSETQ, per germline. With V trimmed by 1 base and J by 1 base, 3 bases remained unmatched. CDR3 loop: CASSLSLAGQETQYF. CDR3 bases: TGCGCCAGCAGCTTGTCCCTAGCGGGCCAAGAGACCCAGTACTTC.

This chain uses TRBV7-2 with TRBJ1-2; 9 nucleotides match TRBD1. With 4 bases clipped from V and 7 bases from J, the junction kept 4 bases outside the gene matches. This CDR3 is built from 13 residues. Germline V CDR1 and CDR2: SGHTA, FQGNSA. The chain's CDR3 is CASSSGQGAGYTF. CDR3 coding DNA: TGTGCCAGCAGCTCGGGACAGGGAGCTGGCTACACCTTC.

This clonotype showed up just a few times. The V call is TRBV7-2, the J call TRBJ1-2; TRBD1 is a possible D gene (6 bases). Germline CDR1 is SGHTA and CDR2 is FQGNSA. V gave up 6 bases and J gave up 3 bases, with 11 bases separating them. The CDR3 extends over 13 amino acids. CDR3 DNA: TGTGCCAGCAGTTCAGGGGCCCACTATGGCTACACCTTC. The encoded protein is CASSSGAHYGYTF.

The chain employs TRBV20-1 and TRBJ2-4; 7 bases fit TRBD2. Unmatched junction bases numbered 12, after V lost 6 bases and J lost 1 base. The CDR3 is 16 residues long. Looked up from germline, CDR1 is DFQATT and CDR2 is SNEGSKA (reference sequence). The CDR3 protein is CSASTRPRGAKNIQYF. In DNA, the CDR3 is TGCAGTGCGTCAACTCGGCCGCGGGGGGCCAAAAACATTCAGTACTTC.

At least ten counts were recorded for this clonotype. The rearrangement links TRBV5-1 to TRBJ1-3; D is uncertain. The CDR3 consists of 13 residues. V lost 0 bases to trimming and J lost 5 bases, with 6 bases between them. Germline-derived CDR1 and CDR2 are SGHRS and YFSETQ. This CDR3 is CASSLDLRNTIYF. The CDR3 nucleotides read TGCGCCAGCAGCTTGGATCTCCGAAACACCATATATTTT. The whole variable domain, filled in from reference TRBV5-1 and TRBJ1-3, reads KAGVTQTPRYLIKTRGQQVTLSCSPISGHRSVSWYQQTPGQGLQFLFEYFSETQRNKGNFPGRFSGRQFSNSRSEMNVSTLELGDSALYLCASSLDLRNTIYFGEGSWLTVV.

This chain joins TRBV4-3 and TRBJ2-1; unclear D gene. This CDR3 spans 15 amino acids. Trimming left V 0 bases short and J 6 bases short, with 12 bases between. Looked up from germline, CDR1 is LGHNA and CDR2 is YSLEER. The CDR3 DNA follows: TGCGCCAGCAGCCAAGATGAAGGGTACGGCAATGAGCAGTTCTTC. Translation: CASSQDEGYGNEQFF.